The rows below give T cell receptor beta chains drawn from one sample of a study of spatial heterogeneity in lung cancer. TCRdb used MiXCR to reprocess the 5' RACE reads, holding one entry per CDR3 protein. The sample includes about 13,000 distinct CDR3 sequences, around 3.2% of them seen just once. The material was lung tumor tissue, obtained at surgery. These TCRs come from a male donor with early-stage non-small cell lung cancer. Both conserved end residues are part of each CDR3. A D gene is named only where the DNA matches it firmly. Part of the rows lack a size; the others show once, few, many or a class for expanded clones.

CDR3 protein: CAGTQGGKGEAFF; CDR3 DNA: TGTGCCGGTACCCAGGGCGGTAAGGGTGAAGCTTTCTTT; V gene: TRBV7-9; clone size: many; J gene: TRBJ1-1; D gene: NA
CDR3 protein: CASSLGGSSYNEQFF; CDR3 DNA: TGTGCCAGCAGTTTAGGAGGGAGCTCCTACAATGAGCAGTTCTTC; V gene: TRBV27; clone size: medium-sized; J gene: TRBJ2-1; D gene: NA
CDR3 protein: CASSPLQEGEKLFF; CDR3 DNA: TGTGCCAGCTCACCACTCCAGGAGGGTGAAAAACTGTTTTTT; V gene: TRBV18; clone size: many; J gene: TRBJ1-4; D gene: NA
CDR3 protein: CASSHENTGLNQPQHF; CDR3 DNA: TGTGCCAGCTCACATGAAAATACAGGGCTCAATCAGCCCCAGCATTTT; V gene: TRBV18; clone size: medium-sized; J gene: TRBJ1-5; D gene: NA
CDR3 protein: CASRTSGGAGELFF; CDR3 DNA: TGTGCCAGCCGGACTAGCGGGGGGGCCGGGGAGCTGTTTTTT; V gene: TRBV28; clone size: medium-sized; J gene: TRBJ2-2; D gene: TRBD2
CDR3 protein: CSARSQLSYQLNYGYTF; CDR3 DNA: TGCAGTGCTAGATCCCAGCTAAGTTATCAGCTCAACTATGGCTACACCTTC; V gene: TRBV20-1; clone size: few; J gene: TRBJ1-2; D gene: NA
CDR3 protein: CAISDFSNTGELFF; CDR3 DNA: TGTGCCATCAGTGATTTCAGTAACACCGGGGAGCTGTTTTTT; V gene: TRBV10-3; clone size: medium-sized; J gene: TRBJ2-2; D gene: NA
CDR3 protein: CASSLGGTDKNIQYF; CDR3 DNA: TGTGCCAGCAGTTTGGGGGGGACAGACAAAAACATTCAGTACTTC; V gene: TRBV12-3/TRBV12-4; clone size: few; J gene: TRBJ2-4; D gene: NA
CDR3 protein: CASSLVSGFTDTQYF; CDR3 DNA: TGTGCCAGCAGCTTAGTATCAGGGTTTACAGATACGCAGTATTTT; V gene: TRBV7-2; clone size: medium-sized; J gene: TRBJ2-3; D gene: NA
CDR3 protein: CSVGGATNEKLFF; CDR3 DNA: TGCAGTGTAGGGGGCGCGACTAATGAAAAACTGTTTTTT; V gene: TRBV20-1; clone size: many; J gene: TRBJ1-4; D gene: TRBD1
CDR3 protein: CASSQDRIGEQFF; CDR3 DNA: TGTGCCAGCAGCCAAGATCGTATAGGTGAGCAGTTCTTC; V gene: TRBV4-2; clone size: NA; J gene: TRBJ2-1; D gene: NA
CDR3 protein: CASSLGVTADNEKLFF; CDR3 DNA: TGTGCCAGCAGCTTAGGAGTGACGGCCGATAATGAAAAACTGTTTTTT; V gene: TRBV7-9; clone size: many; J gene: TRBJ1-4; D gene: NA
CDR3 protein: CASSPDRGLGYGYTF; CDR3 DNA: TGTGCCAGCAGTCCTGACAGGGGGCTTGGGTATGGCTACACCTTC; V gene: TRBV12-3/TRBV12-4; clone size: NA; J gene: TRBJ1-2; D gene: TRBD1
CDR3 protein: CATSEGAFTDTQYF; CDR3 DNA: TGTGCCACCAGTGAAGGGGCTTTCACAGATACGCAGTATTTT; V gene: TRBV24-1; clone size: NA; J gene: TRBJ2-3; D gene: NA
CDR3 protein: CASSQRSQGLTGNTIYF; CDR3 DNA: TGTGCCAGCAGCCAAAGGAGCCAGGGACTTACTGGAAACACCATATATTTT; V gene: TRBV16; clone size: many; J gene: TRBJ1-3; D gene: NA
CDR3 protein: CASRGSGGLQETQYF; CDR3 DNA: TGCGCCAGCAGAGGTAGCGGGGGCCTCCAAGAGACCCAGTACTTC; V gene: TRBV5-1; clone size: many; J gene: TRBJ2-5; D gene: TRBD2
CDR3 protein: CSARASGASTDTQYF; CDR3 DNA: TGCAGTGCTAGGGCTAGCGGGGCTAGCACAGATACGCAGTATTTT; V gene: TRBV20-1; clone size: many; J gene: TRBJ2-3; D gene: TRBD2
CDR3 protein: CASSQQGAWETQYF; CDR3 DNA: TGTGCCAGCTCACAACAGGGGGCCTGGGAGACCCAGTACTTC; V gene: TRBV18; clone size: many; J gene: TRBJ2-5; D gene: TRBD1
CDR3 protein: CASSLIGTQETQYF; CDR3 DNA: TGTGCCAGCAGCTTAATAGGCACCCAAGAGACCCAGTACTTC; V gene: TRBV7-3; clone size: many; J gene: TRBJ2-5; D gene: NA
CDR3 protein: CSARASNRVSYEQYF; CDR3 DNA: TGCAGTGCTAGAGCTAGTAACAGGGTATCCTACGAGCAGTACTTC; V gene: TRBV20-1; clone size: medium-sized; J gene: TRBJ2-7; D gene: NA
CDR3 protein: CASSVPLGDTQYF; CDR3 DNA: TGTGCCAGCAGCGTACCGCTCGGCGATACGCAGTATTTT; V gene: TRBV9; clone size: many; J gene: TRBJ2-3; D gene: NA
CDR3 protein: CASGDRGLGGANVLTF; CDR3 DNA: TGTGCCAGCGGGGACAGGGGGCTAGGTGGGGCCAACGTCCTGACTTTC; V gene: TRBV2; clone size: many; J gene: TRBJ2-6; D gene: TRBD1
CDR3 protein: CASSLKTPEGEQFF; CDR3 DNA: TGTGCCAGCAGTCTGAAAACTCCGGAGGGCGAGCAGTTCTTC; V gene: TRBV6-5; clone size: many; J gene: TRBJ2-1; D gene: NA
CDR3 protein: CASSQDYWGANNSPLHF; CDR3 DNA: TGCGCCAGCAGCCAAGATTATTGGGGAGCAAATAATTCACCCCTCCACTTT; V gene: TRBV4-3; clone size: NA; J gene: TRBJ1-6; D gene: NA
CDR3 protein: CSARPEAFIQPQHF; CDR3 DNA: TGCAGTGCTAGACCCGAGGCCTTCATCCAGCCCCAGCATTTT; V gene: TRBV20-1; clone size: many; J gene: TRBJ1-5; D gene: NA
CDR3 protein: CASSQDFRGGGDTQYF; CDR3 DNA: TGCGCCAGCAGCCAAGATTTCCGGGGGGGGGGAGATACGCAGTATTTT; V gene: TRBV4-3; clone size: many; J gene: TRBJ2-3; D gene: TRBD2
CDR3 protein: CASSLDRSSTDTQYF; CDR3 DNA: TGCGCCAGCAGCTTGGACCGTTCTAGCACAGATACGCAGTATTTT; V gene: TRBV5-1; clone size: many; J gene: TRBJ2-3; D gene: NA
CDR3 protein: CARTYGYTF; CDR3 DNA: TGTGCCAGGACCTATGGCTACACCTTC; V gene: TRBV7-9; clone size: many; J gene: TRBJ1-2; D gene: NA
CDR3 protein: CATASGNYNEQFF; CDR3 DNA: TGTGCCACCGCATCGGGGAATTACAATGAGCAGTTCTTC; V gene: TRBV24-1; clone size: many; J gene: TRBJ2-1; D gene: NA
CDR3 protein: CASSPSREAGELFF; CDR3 DNA: TGTGCCAGCTCACCATCCAGGGAGGCCGGGGAGCTGTTTTTT; V gene: TRBV18; clone size: many; J gene: TRBJ2-2; D gene: NA
CDR3 protein: CASSLAAQETQYF; CDR3 DNA: TGTGCCAGCAGTTTAGCGGCCCAAGAGACCCAGTACTTC; V gene: TRBV12-3/TRBV12-4; clone size: many; J gene: TRBJ2-5; D gene: NA
CDR3 protein: CASSARGDGTDTQYF; CDR3 DNA: TGTGCCAGCAGTGCAAGAGGGGACGGCACAGATACGCAGTATTTT; V gene: TRBV2; clone size: many; J gene: TRBJ2-3; D gene: NA
CDR3 protein: CATSRDPGPGTEAFF; CDR3 DNA: TGTGCCACCAGCAGAGATCCCGGTCCGGGCACTGAAGCTTTCTTT; V gene: TRBV15; clone size: many; J gene: TRBJ1-1; D gene: NA
CDR3 protein: CASSLAQDTEAFF; CDR3 DNA: TGTGCCAGCAGCTTAGCGCAGGACACTGAAGCTTTCTTT; V gene: TRBV7-9; clone size: many; J gene: TRBJ1-1; D gene: NA
CDR3 protein: CASSQGSSGNTIYF; CDR3 DNA: TGTGCCAGCAGTCAGGGGTCCTCTGGAAACACCATATATTTT; V gene: TRBV12-3/TRBV12-4; clone size: many; J gene: TRBJ1-3; D gene: NA
CDR3 protein: CASSFLTGEQYF; CDR3 DNA: TGTGCCAGCAGCTTTCTGACAGGCGAGCAGTACTTC; V gene: TRBV7-6; clone size: medium-sized; J gene: TRBJ2-7; D gene: NA
CDR3 protein: CASSQDLGVWTDTQYF; CDR3 DNA: TGCGCCAGCAGCCAAGATCTGGGGGTCTGGACAGATACGCAGTATTTT; V gene: TRBV4-1; clone size: NA; J gene: TRBJ2-3; D gene: NA
CDR3 protein: CASSQGIAGGPNEQFF; CDR3 DNA: TGTGCCAGCAGCCAAGGTATAGCGGGGGGGCCCAATGAGCAGTTCTTC; V gene: TRBV3-1; clone size: many; J gene: TRBJ2-1; D gene: TRBD2
CDR3 protein: CASSVAGTRVYEQYF; CDR3 DNA: TGTGCCAGCAGTGTAGCCGGGACCAGGGTTTACGAGCAGTACTTC; V gene: TRBV25-1; clone size: many; J gene: TRBJ2-7; D gene: NA
CDR3 protein: CASSQDSGSAGGQYF; CDR3 DNA: TGTGCCAGCAGCCAAGATTCCGGATCGGCAGGAGGGCAGTACTTC; V gene: TRBV4-2; clone size: many; J gene: TRBJ2-7; D gene: NA
CDR3 protein: CASSSARGVATNEKLFF; CDR3 DNA: TGTGCCAGCAGCTCTGCCCGGGGGGTTGCAACTAATGAAAAACTGTTTTTT; V gene: TRBV13; clone size: many; J gene: TRBJ1-4; D gene: NA
CDR3 protein: CASSPRDEQYF; CDR3 DNA: TGTGCCAGCAGTCCCCGGGACGAGCAGTACTTC; V gene: TRBV28; clone size: NA; J gene: TRBJ2-7; D gene: NA
CDR3 protein: CASSLHQPQHF; CDR3 DNA: TGTGCCAGCAGTTTACATCAGCCCCAGCATTTT; V gene: TRBV28; clone size: large; J gene: TRBJ1-5; D gene: NA
CDR3 protein: CAWKGIGAFF; CDR3 DNA: TGTGCCTGGAAGGGGATAGGAGCTTTCTTT; V gene: TRBV30; clone size: many; J gene: TRBJ1-1; D gene: NA
CDR3 protein: CASSLSVNTEAFF; CDR3 DNA: TGTGCCAGCAGTTTAAGCGTGAACACTGAAGCTTTCTTT; V gene: TRBV12-3/TRBV12-4; clone size: many; J gene: TRBJ1-1; D gene: NA
CDR3 protein: CASSREGGYNIQYF; CDR3 DNA: TGTGCCAGCTCACGAGAGGGGGGATATAACATTCAGTACTTC; V gene: TRBV18; clone size: medium-sized; J gene: TRBJ2-4; D gene: NA
CDR3 protein: CASSQDRGGYGYTF; CDR3 DNA: TGTGCCAGCAGCCAAGACAGGGGAGGTTATGGCTACACCTTC; V gene: TRBV7-6; clone size: many; J gene: TRBJ1-2; D gene: TRBD1
CDR3 protein: CASSSGQGAREQYF; CDR3 DNA: TGTGCCAGCAGCTCGGGACAGGGGGCGCGGGAGCAGTACTTC; V gene: TRBV7-2; clone size: many; J gene: TRBJ2-7; D gene: TRBD1
CDR3 protein: CASSLTGGQTQYF; CDR3 DNA: TGTGCCAGCAGCTTAACGGGTGGCCAGACCCAGTACTTC; V gene: TRBV7-2; clone size: many; J gene: TRBJ2-5; D gene: NA
CDR3 protein: CAVSTQRSSYNSPLHF; CDR3 DNA: TGTGCCGTCTCCACACAGCGAAGCTCCTATAATTCACCCCTCCACTTT; V gene: TRBV10-3; clone size: medium-sized; J gene: TRBJ1-6; D gene: NA
CDR3 protein: CASSLRGYAGELFF; CDR3 DNA: TGTGCCAGCAGCCTGAGGGGGTATGCCGGGGAGCTGTTTTTT; V gene: TRBV12-3/TRBV12-4; clone size: many; J gene: TRBJ2-2; D gene: NA
CDR3 protein: CSAKAGSTDTQYF; CDR3 DNA: TGCAGTGCTAAGGCAGGGTCCACAGATACGCAGTATTTT; V gene: TRBV20-1; clone size: NA; J gene: TRBJ2-3; D gene: NA
CDR3 protein: CASSLEGPNTEAFF; CDR3 DNA: TGCGCCAGCAGCTTAGAGGGGCCGAACACTGAAGCTTTCTTT; V gene: TRBV5-1; clone size: NA; J gene: TRBJ1-1; D gene: NA
CDR3 protein: CASSQDVGANYGYTF; CDR3 DNA: TGTGCCAGCAGCCAAGACGTCGGGGCTAACTATGGCTACACCTTC; V gene: TRBV4-2; clone size: many; J gene: TRBJ1-2; D gene: NA
CDR3 protein: CASSATVMETQYF; CDR3 DNA: TGCGCCAGCAGTGCCACAGTTATGGAGACCCAGTACTTC; V gene: TRBV10-2; clone size: many; J gene: TRBJ2-5; D gene: NA
CDR3 protein: CASSPRRGVHYGYTF; CDR3 DNA: TGTGCCAGCAGCCCTAGGAGGGGGGTTCACTATGGCTACACCTTC; V gene: TRBV28; clone size: few; J gene: TRBJ1-2; D gene: NA
CDR3 protein: CASSLVPNTQRSEKLFF; CDR3 DNA: TGTGCCAGCAGCTTGGTCCCCAATACGCAACGGAGTGAAAAACTGTTTTTT; V gene: TRBV5-6; clone size: few; J gene: TRBJ1-4; D gene: NA
CDR3 protein: CASSQVGQGYNEQFF; CDR3 DNA: TGTGCCAGCAGCCAAGTGGGCCAGGGCTACAATGAGCAGTTCTTC; V gene: TRBV4-2; clone size: medium-sized; J gene: TRBJ2-1; D gene: NA